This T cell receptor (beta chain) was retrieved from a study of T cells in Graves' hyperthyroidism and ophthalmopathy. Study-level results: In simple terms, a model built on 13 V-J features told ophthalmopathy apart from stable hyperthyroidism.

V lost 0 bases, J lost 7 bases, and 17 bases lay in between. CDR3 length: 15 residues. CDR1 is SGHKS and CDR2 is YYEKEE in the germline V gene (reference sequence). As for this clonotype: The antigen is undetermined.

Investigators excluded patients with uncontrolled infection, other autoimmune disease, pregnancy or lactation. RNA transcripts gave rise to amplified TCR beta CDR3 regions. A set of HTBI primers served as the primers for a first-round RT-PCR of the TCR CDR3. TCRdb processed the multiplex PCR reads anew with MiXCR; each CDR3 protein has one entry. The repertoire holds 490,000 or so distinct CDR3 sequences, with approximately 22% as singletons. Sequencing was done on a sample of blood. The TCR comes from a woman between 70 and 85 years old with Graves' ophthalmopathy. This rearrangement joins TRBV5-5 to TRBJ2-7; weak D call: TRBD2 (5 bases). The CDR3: CASSLDWVLAGEQYF. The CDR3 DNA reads TGTGCCAGCAGCTTGGATTGGGTGCTAGCAGGTGAGCAGTACTTC.